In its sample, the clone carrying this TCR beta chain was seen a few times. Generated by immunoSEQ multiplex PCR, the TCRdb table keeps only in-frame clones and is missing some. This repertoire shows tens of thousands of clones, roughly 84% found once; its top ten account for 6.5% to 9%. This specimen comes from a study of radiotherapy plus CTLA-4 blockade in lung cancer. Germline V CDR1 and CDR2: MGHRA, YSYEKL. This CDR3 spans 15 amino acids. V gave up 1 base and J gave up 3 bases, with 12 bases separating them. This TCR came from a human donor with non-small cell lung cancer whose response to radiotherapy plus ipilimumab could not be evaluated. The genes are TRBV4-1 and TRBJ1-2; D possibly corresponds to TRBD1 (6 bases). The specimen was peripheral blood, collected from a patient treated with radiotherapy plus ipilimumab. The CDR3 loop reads CASSQATGKDYGYTF. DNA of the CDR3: TGCGCCAGCAGCCAAGCCACAGGGAAGGACTATGGCTACACCTTC.